Each of the 19 T cell receptor beta chains below was sequenced from the same sample in a study of Graves' ophthalmopathy and Graves' hyperthyroidism. For repertoire sequencing, the TCR beta CDR3 regions were amplified from RNA transcripts. Amplification began with first-round RT-PCR using HTBI primers, then second-round multiplex PCR was performed. TCRdb analysed the multiplex PCR reads with MiXCR anew, one entry per CDR3 protein. Of 650,000 to 900,000 distinct CDR3 sequences in the sample, roughly 40% were seen once. The sequenced material came from peripheral blood. These receptors were taken from an adult man with Graves' ophthalmopathy.

This clonotype was recorded at least ten times. V and J are TRBV20-1 and TRBJ1-6; D remains ambiguous. Germline V gene lookup returns CDR1 DFQATT and CDR2 SNEGSKA (reference sequence). V was pared by 0 bases and J by 13 bases, with 16 bases between. This CDR3 has 14 residues. CDR3 in DNA: TGCAGTGCTAGAGATCTCCAGAGACGGTCTCCCCTCCACTTT. Translating gives CSARDLQRRSPLHF.

This clonotype was seen ten or more times. The gene calls are TRBV10-3 and TRBJ1-6; D remains ambiguous. Trimming pared 3 bases from V and 7 bases from J, leaving 10 bases between. The CDR3 runs 14 residues. Germline assignment: CDR1 ENHRY and CDR2 SYGVKD. The CDR3 DNA is TGTGCCATCAGTGATAAGCTCCAAAATTCACCCCTCCACTTT. This translates into CAISDKLQNSPLHF.

CDR3 nucleotides: TGTGCCACCAGCAGAGAAGTTATGGGCAGGGGCACAGATACGCAGTATTTT. Protein: CATSREVMGRGTDTQYF. V gene TRBV15 combines with J gene TRBJ2-3; the D gene is possibly TRBD1 (5 bases). The CDR3 spans 17 residues. Trimming left V 0 bases short and J 1 base short, with 14 bases between. The germline V gene has CDR1 LNHNV and CDR2 YYDKDF (reference sequence).

For this clonotype: The junction and the germline gene differ at one end; a read error may be behind it. The J gene is TRBJ2-5, the V gene TRBV7-3; possible D gene TRBD2, 6 bases. The CDR3 is 12 amino acids. Per germline, CDR1 SGHTA and CDR2 FQGTGA. The CDR3 DNA reads as TGTGCCATCAGTAGGGAGGAAAAGACCCAGTGCTTC. Translating gives CAISREEKTQCF. The whole variable domain, remainder taken from reference TRBV7-3 and TRBJ2-5, is GAGVSQTPSNKVTEKGKYVELRCDPISGHTALYWYRQSLGQGPEFLIYFQGTGAADDSGLPNDRFFAVRPEGSVSTLKIQRTERGDSAVYLCAISREEKTQCFGPGTRLLVL.

This clonotype was seen just once. With a much larger clone just one base away, this may be a read error. This sequence joins TRBV12-3 or TRBV12-4 and TRBJ1-6; D perhaps matches TRBD1 (5 bases). The CDR3 extends over 13 amino acids. Trimming removed 6 bases from V and 9 bases from J, with 12 bases in between. The CDR3 DNA reads as TGTGCCAGCAGGCCTGTGCAGGGTTCACCCCTCCACTTT. It translates to CASRPVQGSPLHF.

There are many counts of this clonotype. The chain couples TRBV10-3 to TRBJ1-2; 9 nucleotides line up with TRBD1. With V trimmed by 10 bases and J by 7 bases, 7 bases remained unmatched. Germline V gene data show CDR1 as ENHRY and CDR2 as SYGVKD. This CDR3 spans 12 amino acids. The CDR3 reads CASRTGDGGYTF. CDR3 nucleotide sequence: TGTGCCAGCAGGACAGGGGATGGTGGCTACACCTTC.

Only one count was recorded for this clonotype. A read error may produce the germline difference seen at one junction end. The V call is TRBV7-9, the J call TRBJ2-6; 12 positions match TRBD1. The CDR3 runs to 16 residues. Germline V CDR1 and CDR2: SEHNR, FQNEAQ (reference sequence). CDR3 loop: CASSQEPGQGAYVLTF. As DNA, the CDR3 is TGCGCCAGCAGCCAGGAACCGGGACAGGGGGCCTACGTCCTGACTTTC.

J is TRBJ1-4 and V is TRBV2; no reliable D call. Germline V gene sequence: CDR1 SNHLY, CDR2 FYNNEI. The CDR3 is 16 residues long. Deletions cut 6 bases from V and 3 bases from J, with 17 bases between. The CDR3 here is CASSEWTAAANEKLFF. CDR3 DNA sequence: TGTGCCAGCAGCGAGTGGACGGCCGCCGCTAATGAAAAACTGTTTTTT.

At least ten counts were recorded for this clonotype. The rearrangement joins TRBV7-9 to TRBJ2-5; weak D call: TRBD2 (6 bases). This CDR3 comprises 15 residues. CDR1 is SEHNR and CDR2 is FQNEAQ in the germline V gene (reference sequence). Trimming removed 5 bases from V and 5 bases from J, with 18 bases in between. The CDR3 nucleotides read TGTGCCAGCAGCCCGTCCGGGACTTCATGGGAGACCCAGTACTTC. This gives the protein CASSPSGTSWETQYF.

Of note for this clonotype: Its ends do not fully match the called genes, so a read error is possible. The chain uses TRBV25-1 and TRBJ1-5, with D possibly being TRBD1 (5 bases). Germline CDR1 MGHDK, CDR2 SYGVNS. This CDR3 region has 16 residues. CDR3 DNA sequence: TGTGCCAGCTGTGAAATGGGGCCAGTCAGCAATCAGCCCCAGCATTTT. Its translation: CASCEMGPVSNQPQHF.

This clonotype was detected only a few times. The V call is TRBV24-1, the J call TRBJ1-5, with 9 bases aligning to TRBD1. Trimming cost V 11 bases and J 6 bases; bases outside gene matches: 10. The CDR3 is made up of 14 amino acids. Germline loops: CDR1 KGHDR, CDR2 SFDVKD. CDR3 bases: TGTGCCAGCAGACCCGGGACAGGGACTCAGCCCCAGCATTTT. Encoded protein: CASRPGTGTQPQHF.

This clonotype was counted only a few times. CDR3 nucleotide sequence: TGTGCCAGCTCACCACCGGCGGAAGAGACCCAGTACTTC. Amino acids: CASSPPAEETQYF. The rearrangement links TRBV18 to TRBJ2-5, with unresolved D. From germline, CDR1 is KGHSH and CDR2 LQKENI. The V and J ends lost 0 bases and 3 bases respectively, with 5 bases between them. The CDR3 loop spans 13 amino acids.

This clonotype appeared many times. The V and J genes are TRBV10-3 and TRBJ1-5; D gene unclear. Trimming took 10 bases from V and 3 from J, leaving 13 bases between them. Looked up from germline, CDR1 is ENHRY and CDR2 is SYGVKD. The CDR3 has 13 amino acids. The CDR3 DNA is TGTGCCACCGCCGAGCCGAACAATCAGCCCCAGCATTTT. Translated: CATAEPNNQPQHF.

This clonotype was seen a few times. V is TRBV25-1 and J is TRBJ2-2, with 8 bases matching TRBD1. The CDR3 totals 17 residues. The ends lost 5 bases at V and 1 base at J; junction bases unmatched: 9. The germline V gene encodes CDR1 MGHDK and CDR2 SYGVNS. The CDR3 DNA reads as TGTGCCAGCAGTTTGGCAGGGGGCTATTTGAACACCGGGGAGCTGTTTTTT. Protein sequence: CASSLAGGYLNTGELFF.

Worth noting for this clonotype: The conserved final phenylalanine or tryptophan is absent from the CDR3, which likely points to a read error. The DNA is left out, because the CDR3 cannot be placed on it with certainty; the CDR3 is given as TCRdb lists it. V and J are TRBV10-3 and TRBJ1-1. Ends included, the CDR3 has 9 residues. From germline, CDR1 is ENHRY and CDR2 SYGVKD. CDR3 loop: CAISESTVS.

This clonotype was counted ten times or more. The chain uses TRBV7-2 and TRBJ1-3; maybe TRBD1 (6 bases). The germline gives CDR1 SGHTA, CDR2 FQGNSA. Trimming stripped 5 bases from V and 0 bases from J, with 14 bases between. CDR3 length: 16 amino acids. CDR3 residues: CASSRDTSSSGNTIYF. The DNA of the CDR3 is TGTGCCAGCAGCCGGGACACATCGAGCTCTGGAAACACCATATATTTT.

The V call is TRBV9, the J call TRBJ1-6, with no clear D. CDR3 length: 18 residues. Trimming stripped 6 bases from V and 4 bases from J, with 23 bases between. CDR1 is SGDLS and CDR2 is YYNGEE in the germline V gene. CDR3 region: CASTLMLGSAFYNSPLHF. The CDR3 nucleotides read TGTGCCAGCACCCTTATGTTGGGGTCTGCCTTTTATAATTCACCCCTCCACTTT. Full variable domain (rest looked up from reference TRBV9 and TRBJ1-6): DSGVTQTPKHLITATGQRVTLRCSPRSGDLSVYWYQQSLDQGLQFLIQYYNGEERAKGNILERFSAQQFPDLHSELNLSSLELGDSALYFCASTLMLGSAFYNSPLHFGNGTRLTVT.

The CDR3 loop is CASSAGLAGQGEQYF. DNA of the CDR3: TGTGCCAGCAGCGCGGGACTAGCGGGCCAAGGCGAGCAGTACTTC. The chain links TRBV2 to TRBJ2-7, with 12 bases identical to TRBD2. The CDR3 is 15 residues long. With 6 bases clipped from V and 6 bases from J, the junction kept 9 bases outside the gene matches. Germline V lookup: CDR1 SNHLY, CDR2 FYNNEI. Complete variable domain (other parts from reference TRBV2 and TRBJ2-7): EPEVTQTPSHQVTQMGQEVILRCVPISNHLYFYWYRQILGQKVEFLVSFYNNEISEKSEIFDDQFSVERPDGSNFTLKIRSTKLEDSAMYFCASSAGLAGQGEQYFGPGTRLTVT.

The chain combines TRBV2 with TRBJ1-1, with D hard to call. The CDR3 extends over 15 amino acids. Looked up from germline, CDR1 is SNHLY and CDR2 is FYNNEI. Trimming took off 4 bases at V and 1 base at J, with 13 bases between the two ends. The DNA of the CDR3 is TGTGCCAGCAGTGCACTCCAGGCGAGGAACACTGAAGCTTTCTTT. Translated, it gives CASSALQARNTEAFF. Combining the CDR3 with reference TRBV2 and TRBJ1-1 gives the whole variable domain EPEVTQTPSHQVTQMGQEVILRCVPISNHLYFYWYRQILGQKVEFLVSFYNNEISEKSEIFDDQFSVERPDGSNFTLKIRSTKLEDSAMYFCASSALQARNTEAFFGQGTRLTVV.